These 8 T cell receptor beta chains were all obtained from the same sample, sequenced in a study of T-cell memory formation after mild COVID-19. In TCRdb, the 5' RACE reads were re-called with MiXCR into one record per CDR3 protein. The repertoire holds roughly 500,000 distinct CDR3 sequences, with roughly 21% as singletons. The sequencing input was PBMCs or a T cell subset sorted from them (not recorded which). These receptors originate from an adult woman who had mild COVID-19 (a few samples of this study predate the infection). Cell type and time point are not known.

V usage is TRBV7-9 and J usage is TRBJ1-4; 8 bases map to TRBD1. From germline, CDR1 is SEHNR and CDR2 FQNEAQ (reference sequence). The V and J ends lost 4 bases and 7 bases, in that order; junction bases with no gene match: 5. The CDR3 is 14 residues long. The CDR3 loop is CASSSGGSGEKLFF. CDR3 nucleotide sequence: TGTGCCAGCAGCTCAGGGGGCTCAGGTGAAAAACTGTTTTTT.

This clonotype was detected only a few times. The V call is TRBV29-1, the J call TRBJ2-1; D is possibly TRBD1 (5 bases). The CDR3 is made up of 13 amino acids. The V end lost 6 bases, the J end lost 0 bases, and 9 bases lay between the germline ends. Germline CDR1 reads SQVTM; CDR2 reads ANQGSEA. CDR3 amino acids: CSVQESSYNEQFF. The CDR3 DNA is TGCAGCGTACAGGAGAGCTCCTACAATGAGCAGTTCTTC.

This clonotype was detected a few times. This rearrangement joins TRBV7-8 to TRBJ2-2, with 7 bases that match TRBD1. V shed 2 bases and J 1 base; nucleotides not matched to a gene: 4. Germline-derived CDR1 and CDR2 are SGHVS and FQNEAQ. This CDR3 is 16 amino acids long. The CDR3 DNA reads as TGTGCCAGCAGCTTACCGGGACAGATGAACACCGGGGAGCTGTTTTTT. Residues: CASSLPGQMNTGELFF.

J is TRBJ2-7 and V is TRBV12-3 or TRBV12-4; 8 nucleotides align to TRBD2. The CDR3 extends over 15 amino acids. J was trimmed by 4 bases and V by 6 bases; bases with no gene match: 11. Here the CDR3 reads CASSQRGTSGYEQYF. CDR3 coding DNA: TGTGCCAGCAGCCAAAGGGGGACTAGTGGATACGAGCAGTACTTC.

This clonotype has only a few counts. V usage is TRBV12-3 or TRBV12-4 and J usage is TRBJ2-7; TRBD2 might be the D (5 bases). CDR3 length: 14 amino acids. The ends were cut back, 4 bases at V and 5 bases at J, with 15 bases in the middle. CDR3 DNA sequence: TGTGCCAGCAGTTCCCCCCGCGGGTCAGACGAGCAGTACTTC. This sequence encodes CASSSPRGSDEQYF.

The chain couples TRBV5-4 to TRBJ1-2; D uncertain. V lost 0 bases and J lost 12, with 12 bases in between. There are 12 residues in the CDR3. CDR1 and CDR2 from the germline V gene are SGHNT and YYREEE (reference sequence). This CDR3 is CASSLAGAADTF. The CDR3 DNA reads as TGTGCCAGCAGCTTGGCCGGAGCAGCAGACACCTTC. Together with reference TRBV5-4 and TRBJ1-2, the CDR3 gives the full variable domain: ETGVTQSPTHLIKTRGQQVTLRCSSQSGHNTVSWYQQALGQGPQFIFQYYREEENGRGNFPPRFSGLQFPNYSSELNVNALELDDSALYLCASSLAGAADTFGSGTRLTVV.

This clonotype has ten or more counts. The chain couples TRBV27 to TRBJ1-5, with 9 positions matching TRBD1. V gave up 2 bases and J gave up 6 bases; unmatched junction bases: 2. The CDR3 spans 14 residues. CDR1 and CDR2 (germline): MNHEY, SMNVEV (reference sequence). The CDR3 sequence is CASSLGTGSQPQHF. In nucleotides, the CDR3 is TGTGCCAGCAGTTTAGGGACAGGGAGTCAGCCCCAGCATTTT.

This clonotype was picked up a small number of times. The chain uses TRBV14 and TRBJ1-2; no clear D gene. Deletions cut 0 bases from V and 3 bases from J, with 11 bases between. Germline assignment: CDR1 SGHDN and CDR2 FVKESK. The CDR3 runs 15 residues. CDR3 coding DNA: TGTGCCAGCAGCCAAGAAACTTGGAGAGACTATGGCTACACCTTC. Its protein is CASSQETWRDYGYTF.